This record covers a single T cell receptor beta chain. How the authors handled the data: Quantification of nucleated cells was approximated via reference gene primer amplification. The protocol was immunoSEQ multiplex PCR, while the TCRdb copy is restricted to in-frame clones and leaves out a portion. Clone size and the V and J calls come from that table; the DNA yielded D and trimming. The table shows approximately 120,000 clones, with around 80% occurring only once. Trimming shortened V by 5 bases and J by 7 bases, and 12 bases separated the two germline ends. The CDR3 is 13 residues long. The germline CDR1 and CDR2 sequences are LNHNV and YYDKDF (reference sequence). The source of the sample is a study of blood T cell repertoires in COVID-19. Study background: T cells, B-cell-depleted T cells, or PBMCs supplied cDNA or gDNA.

The chain is built from TRBV15 and TRBJ1-3; D is perhaps TRBD1 (5 bases). Material: peripheral blood. The receptor was derived from a human donor in a cohort sampled during active or convalescent COVID-19. The CDR3 loop reads CATSLGGGNTIYF. Here the CDR3 DNA reads TGTGCCACCAGCCTGGGCGGGGGGAACACCATATATTTT.